The rows below give T cell receptor beta chains drawn from one sample of a study of Ad26.COV2.S vaccination and SARS-CoV-2 variants. Sequenced by immunoSEQ multiplex PCR; TCRdb stores in-frame clones only, minus some. This sample has a few hundred thousand clones; roughly 85% occur once, and the top ten carry less than 3.5%. The sequencing used peripheral blood, collected in a trial of Ad26.COV2.S vaccine versus placebo. These receptors were collected from a person between 18 and 59 years old who received the Ad26.COV2.S COVID-19 vaccine or a placebo. Both conserved end residues are part of each CDR3. Some rows mark clone size as missing; the rest say once, few, many or name a class of expanded clone.

clone_size cdr3_length v_call cdr3_aa
. 15 TRBV5-6 CASSDWRRSGETQYF
many 13 TRBV19 CASSSGRDQPQHF
. 15 TRBV6-5 CASRLRDESSYEQYF
. 15 TRBV9 CASSVASLEYGEQFF
. 11 TRBV29-1 CSVEWGVEQYF
. 14 TRBV4-2 CASSGAVQSYEQYF
few 11 TRBV30 CAWKENSPLHF
. 14 TRBV27 CASSLLLSGETQYF
. 13 TRBV4-2 CASSRGTNNEQFF
. 15 TRBV5-5 CASSLQGATIYGYTF
. 12 TRBV7-2 CASSLTRSEQFF
. 11 TRBV3-1/TRBV3-2 CASTRGETQYF
. 13 TRBV7-3 CASSYHSYTEAFF
. 14 TRBV19 CASRTTGGYYGYTF
. 14 TRBV6-4 CASSDGQGAGELFF
once 13 TRBV6-4 CASSDRLTGELFF
. 14 TRBV6-6 CASSRGGQGTEAFF
few 15 TRBV6-2/TRBV6-3 CASSWPQGPYQPQHF
. 16 TRBV5-1 CASSSTQGVTNEKLFF
few 16 TRBV7-9 CASSSTTGSGHNEQFF
. 15 TRBV6-2/TRBV6-3 CASSPGTGQSYGYTF
few 15 TRBV5-1 CASSLPTGGSYEQYF
. 14 TRBV19 CASSIGTGAYEQYF
. 15 TRBV7-2 CASSLASAGGYIQYF
. 15 TRBV9 CASSVTAGAYNEQFF